This passage covers 25 T cell receptor beta chains from one sample sequenced in a study of blood T cell repertoires in COVID-19 (dated by TCRdb to about 2020). Libraries came from the immunoSEQ multiplex PCR assay. The clones in this table, taken by TCRdb from immuneACCESS, are in-frame only. Not every clone is retained; where verified, under half of the shortfall comes from an unresolved V gene, and the cause of the rest is unknown. Recorded for this sample are 250,000 or so clones; approximately 86% of them occurred a single time. The ten most abundant clones make up almost 2% of the sample. The sample comprised peripheral blood. The source is a man under 40 with active or convalescent COVID-19.

This chain links TRBV18 with TRBJ2-7, with no clear D. The germline CDR1 and CDR2 sequences are KGHSH and LQKENI. The CDR3 totals 14 residues. V dropped 2 bases and J dropped 5 bases, with 13 bases sitting between them. The CDR3 DNA sequence: TGTGCCAGCTCACCAGATTCACTATCGGACGAGCAGTACTTC. It specifies CASSPDSLSDEQYF.

This rearrangement joins TRBV5-4 to TRBJ1-2; 12 bases fit TRBD1. Per the germline V gene, CDR1 is SGHNT and CDR2 is YYREEE (reference sequence). The CDR3 covers 17 residues. J gave up 2 bases and V 3 bases, and 8 bases lay outside the gene matches. DNA for the CDR3: TGTGCCAGCAGCTCCTACCCGGGACAGGGGGCCAACTATGGCTACACCTTC. Protein sequence: CASSSYPGQGANYGYTF.

For this clone: This CDR3 is also generated by other DNA sequences in the sample. The chain has TRBV5-1 and TRBJ2-5; TRBD2 aligns across 7 bases. After removal of 0 bases from V and 1 base from J, the junction contained 0 bases not matched to a gene. Germline values: CDR1 SGHRS, CDR2 YFSETQ. The CDR3 totals 14 residues. In DNA, the CDR3 is TGCGCCAGCAGCTTGGGACTAGCCCAAGAGACCCAGTACTTC. It encodes CASSLGLAQETQYF. The variable domain in full, with the rest retrieved from reference TRBV5-1 and TRBJ2-5, is KAGVTQTPRYLIKTRGQQVTLSCSPISGHRSVSWYQQTPGQGLQFLFEYFSETQRNKGNFPGRFSGRQFSNSRSEMNVSTLELGDSALYLCASSLGLAQETQYFGPGTRLLVL.

The rearrangement uses TRBV4-2 and TRBJ2-5; 10 positions agree with TRBD2. With 0 bases clipped from V and 2 bases from J, the junction kept 18 bases outside the gene matches. The CDR3 contains 21 residues. Germline-derived CDR1 and CDR2 are LGHNA and YNFKEQ. DNA for the CDR3: TGTGCCAGCAGCCAAGATCGGGCTAGCGGGGGCCTCGGAATCCTACAAGAGACCCAGTACTTC. Protein product: CASSQDRASGGLGILQETQYF.

The V gene is TRBV5-4, the J gene TRBJ2-3; 7 bases are a match to TRBD1. The ends lost 5 bases at V and 3 bases at J; junction bases unmatched: 3. CDR3 length: 13 amino acids. CDR1 and CDR2 (germline): SGHNT, YYREEE (reference sequence). In DNA form, the CDR3 reads TGTGCCAGCAGGGGGACAGCTACAGATACGCAGTATTTT. This codes for CASRGTATDTQYF.

J is TRBJ2-3 and V is TRBV7-2, with TRBD1 matching 8 bases. Germline V lookup: CDR1 SGHTA, CDR2 FQGNSA. Losses at the gene ends were 5 bases for V and 5 bases for J; bases not matched to a gene: 12. The CDR3 length is 16 residues. CDR3 in DNA: TGTGCCAGCAGCAAAGGGGCAGGGGGCGTTGAAGATACGCAGTATTTT. The encoded protein is CASSKGAGGVEDTQYF. Variable domain in full (rest from reference TRBV7-2 and TRBJ2-3): GAGVSQSPSNKVTEKGKDVELRCDPISGHTALYWYRQSLGQGLEFLIYFQGNSAPDKSGLPSDRFSAERTGGSVSTLTIQRTQQEDSAVYLCASSKGAGGVEDTQYFGPGTRLTVL.

The chain employs TRBV27 and TRBJ2-5; D perhaps matches TRBD2 (5 bases). V lost 2 bases and J lost 2, with 6 bases in between. The length of the CDR3 is 13 residues. Germline V gene data show CDR1 as MNHEY and CDR2 as SMNVEV (reference sequence). Here the CDR3 reads CASSLRTQETQYF. The CDR3 DNA reads as TGTGCCAGCAGTTTACGGACTCAAGAGACCCAGTACTTC.

This clone has only a few counts. The gene calls are TRBV19 and TRBJ1-1; TRBD1 matches 7 bases. The CDR3 length is 16 residues. Germline V gives CDR1 LNHDA, CDR2 SQIVND (reference sequence). V was pared by 3 bases and J by 3 bases, with 10 bases of the junction left unmatched. The CDR3 loop reads CASSISSGQGDTEAFF. In nucleotides, the CDR3 is TGTGCCAGTAGTATCAGTTCCGGGCAGGGGGACACTGAAGCTTTCTTT.

The chain uses TRBV12-3 or TRBV12-4 and TRBJ1-4; 7 bases fit TRBD1. V was clipped by 6 bases and J by 8 bases; unmatched bases: 6. This CDR3 spans 13 amino acids. The CDR3 spells CASSQTDREKLFF. The CDR3 nucleotides are TGTGCCAGCAGCCAAACGGACAGGGAAAAACTGTTTTTT.

V and J are TRBV4-1 and TRBJ2-3; 8 bases are shared with TRBD2. The V and J ends lost 1 base and 7 bases, in that order; junction bases with no gene match: 13. CDR3 length: 17 residues. Germline CDR1 is MGHRA and CDR2 is YSYEKL. In DNA, the CDR3 is TGCGCCAGCAGCCAAGGGCTAGCGGGTGGGCTCAGATATACGCAGTATTTT. Amino acid sequence: CASSQGLAGGLRYTQYF.

V gene TRBV13 combines with J gene TRBJ1-2; TRBD1 matches 10 bases. Germline assignment: CDR1 PRHDT and CDR2 FYEKMQ (reference sequence). This CDR3 is 14 amino acids long. The V segment lost 4 bases and the J segment 2 bases; nucleotides outside the gene matches: 1. The CDR3 reads CASSSGQGNYGYTF. CDR3 DNA sequence: TGTGCCAGCAGCTCGGGACAGGGGAACTATGGCTACACCTTC.

The chain couples TRBV7-2 to TRBJ2-1, with 7 bases aligning to TRBD1. The V segment lost 0 bases and the J segment 6 bases; nucleotides outside the gene matches: 5. Germline loops: CDR1 SGHTA, CDR2 FQGNSA. This CDR3 is built from 15 residues. The CDR3 nucleotides are TGTGCCAGCAGCTTAGCAGGGGGCCGATCCAATGAGCAGTTCTTC. Its protein product is CASSLAGGRSNEQFF.

The V call is TRBV2, the J call TRBJ2-1; no definite D call. The CDR3 is 12 residues long. CDR1 is SNHLY, CDR2 FYNNEI, per germline. The germline V and J ends were trimmed by 4 bases and 8 bases, with 9 bases remaining between them. The CDR3 loop is CASSGRQYEQFF. The CDR3 coding sequence is TGTGCCAGCAGTGGCAGGCAATATGAGCAGTTCTTC.

The chain carries TRBV30 and TRBJ1-3, with D possibly being TRBD1 (5 bases). CDR3 length: 15 amino acids. The germline CDR1 and CDR2 sequences are GTSNPN and SVGIG (reference sequence). V was clipped by 1 base and J by 0 bases, with 10 bases between them. This CDR3 reads CAWSADSDSGNTIYF. The CDR3 bases are TGTGCCTGGAGTGCTGACAGCGACTCTGGAAACACCATATATTTT. The whole variable domain, remainder taken from reference TRBV30 and TRBJ1-3, is SQTIHQWPATLVQPVGSPLSLECTVEGTSNPNLYWYRQAAGRGLQLLFYSVGIGQISSEVPQNLSASRPQDRQFILSSKKLLLSDSGFYLCAWSADSDSGNTIYFGEGSWLTVV.

The rearrangement uses TRBV5-1 and TRBJ2-1; 10 bases map to TRBD2. After removal of 0 bases from V and 4 bases from J, the junction contained 4 bases not matched to a gene. CDR3 length equals 16 residues. Germline V gene lookup returns CDR1 SGHRS and CDR2 YFSETQ. The CDR3 protein is CASSLVSGGYYNEQFF. The CDR3, as DNA: TGCGCCAGCAGCTTGGTTAGCGGGGGGTATTACAATGAGCAGTTCTTC.

This sequence joins TRBV7-9 and TRBJ1-5, with D perhaps TRBD1 (5 bases). V dropped 3 bases and J dropped 5 bases, with 8 bases sitting between them. Per germline, CDR1 SEHNR and CDR2 FQNEAQ (reference sequence). This CDR3 spans 13 amino acids. The CDR3 DNA follows: TGTGCCAGCAGCTTGGGGCCCGATCAGCCCCAGCATTTT. This translates into CASSLGPDQPQHF.

The gene calls are TRBV5-6 and TRBJ2-3, with D maybe TRBD2 (6 bases). Germline V gene sequence: CDR1 SGHDT, CDR2 YYEEEE. V was cut by 3 bases and J by 3 bases, with 11 bases left in between. CDR3 length: 14 residues. CDR3 sequence reads: CASSWGTGTDTQYF. The CDR3 coding sequence is TGTGCCAGCAGCTGGGGGACTGGAACAGATACGCAGTATTTT. The full variable domain, in which reference TRBV5-6 and TRBJ2-3 provide the parts outside the CDR3, is DAGVTQSPTHLIKTRGQQVTLRCSPKSGHDTVSWYQQALGQGPQFIFQYYEEEERQRGNFPDRFSGHQFPNYSSELNVNALLLGDSALYLCASSWGTGTDTQYFGPGTRLTVL.

The genes are TRBV15 and TRBJ2-1, with 7 bases identical to TRBD2. Per germline, CDR1 LNHNV and CDR2 YYDKDF (reference sequence). The CDR3 is 15 residues long. The V and J ends lost 2 bases and 9 bases, in that order; junction bases with no gene match: 10. The CDR3 DNA sequence: TGTGCCACCAGCAGAAGGGCTAGCGGTCCTGGTGAGCAGTTCTTC. It codes for CATSRRASGPGEQFF.

Only one count was recorded for this clone. V is TRBV29-1 and J is TRBJ1-2; the D is unclear. Trimming left V 4 bases short and J 2 bases short, with 8 bases between. There are 12 residues in the CDR3. Germline V gene data show CDR1 as SQVTM and CDR2 as ANQGSEA. The CDR3 DNA follows: TGCAGCGTTGCGTACGGGAACTATGGCTACACCTTC. Amino acid sequence: CSVAYGNYGYTF.

CDR3 DNA: TGTGCCAGTAGGTCCGACAGTACTAATGAAAAACTGTTTTTT. Its translation is CASRSDSTNEKLFF. J is TRBJ1-4 and V is TRBV19, with a tentative D call TRBD1 (5 bases). The V end was cut by 6 bases, the J end by 2 bases, with 10 bases between. The CDR3 totals 14 residues. Germline-derived CDR1 and CDR2 are LNHDA and SQIVND (reference sequence).

This clone was seen at least ten times. V and J are TRBV4-1 and TRBJ2-4, with 12 bases identical to TRBD2. The CDR3 runs 18 residues. J was trimmed by 0 bases and V by 6 bases; bases with no gene match: 9. The germline V gene has CDR1 MGHRA and CDR2 YSYEKL. The CDR3 DNA follows: TGCGCCAGCAGGCCCCGACTAGCGGGGGCACTAGCCAAAAACATTCAGTACTTC. Residues: CASRPRLAGALAKNIQYF.

This clone was detected once. This chain connects TRBV5-1 to TRBJ1-2, with D perhaps matching TRBD1 (5 bases). The CDR3 runs to 13 residues. The germline CDR1 and CDR2 sequences are SGHRS and YFSETQ. Trimming cost V 0 bases and J 8 bases, with 11 bases left between them. The CDR3 DNA is TGCGCCAGCAGCTTGGACGGGGGGAAGGGCTACACCTTC. Protein product: CASSLDGGKGYTF.

This sequence joins TRBV7-7 and TRBJ2-5, with a possible D match to TRBD2 (7 bases). CDR3 length: 15 amino acids. Trimming took off 5 bases at V and 5 bases at J, with 18 bases between the two ends. The germline V gene encodes CDR1 SSHAT and CDR2 FNYEAQ (reference sequence). CDR3 in amino acids: CASSQGGGAEETQYF. CDR3 nucleotides: TGTGCCAGCAGCCAAGGAGGGGGGGCTGAGGAGACCCAGTACTTC. Combining the CDR3 with reference TRBV7-7 and TRBJ2-5 gives the whole variable domain GAGVSQSPRYKVTKRGQDVTLRCDPISSHATLYWYQQALGQGPEFLTYFNYEAQPDKSGLPSDRFSAERPEGSISTLTIQRTEQRDSAMYRCASSQGGGAEETQYFGPGTRLLVL.

The chain links TRBV5-6 to TRBJ1-2, with TRBD1 matching over 8 bases. This CDR3 contains 16 residues. Trimming at V came to 7 bases and at J to 1 base, leaving 12 bases not matched to a gene. CDR1 is SGHDT, CDR2 YYEEEE, per germline. The CDR3 is CASGQGQSLVNYGYTF. DNA for the CDR3: TGTGCCAGCGGACAGGGACAGAGCCTTGTTAACTATGGCTACACCTTC.

The V gene is TRBV30, the J gene TRBJ2-7; weak D call: TRBD1 (5 bases). The V and J ends lost 2 bases and 3 bases respectively, with 11 bases between them. CDR3 length equals 13 residues. Germline V lookup: CDR1 GTSNPN, CDR2 SVGIG (reference sequence). CDR3: CAWSKGHDYEQYF. CDR3 coding DNA: TGTGCCTGGAGTAAGGGGCACGACTACGAGCAGTACTTC.